These T cell receptor beta chains were read from a single sample in a study of blood T cell repertoires in COVID-19. Profiled with immunoSEQ multiplex PCR; TCRdb holds only in-frame clones, not every one. This sample carries some 28,000 clones, 89% of them seen once, and the ten largest clones take roughly 2.7%. The sequencing input was peripheral blood. These receptors were obtained from a human donor in a cohort sampled during active COVID-19. Both conserved end residues are part of each CDR3. A D gene is named only where the DNA matches it firmly. Size is omitted from some rows. Given values are once, few, many or a class for expanded clones.

J gene | D gene | clone size | V gene | CDR3 DNA | CDR3 protein
TRBJ1-1 | NA | once | TRBV7-8 | TGTGCCAGCAGCTTAGAGGCTATCGGGCGGGGGACTGAAGCTTTCTTT | CASSLEAIGRGTEAFF
TRBJ1-2 | TRBD1 | NA | TRBV7-2 | TGTGCCAGCAGCCAACGGACAGGGGATAACTATGGCTACACCTTC | CASSQRTGDNYGYTF
TRBJ1-1 | NA | NA | TRBV4-2 | TGTGCCAGCAGCAAATCAGAGAACACTGAAGCTTTCTTT | CASSKSENTEAFF
TRBJ1-5 | NA | NA | TRBV28 | TGTGCCAGCAGTTTTAAAGGGAGCTTCTCCATCGGGAATCAGCCCCAGCATTTT | CASSFKGSFSIGNQPQHF
TRBJ2-7 | NA | NA | TRBV7-2 | TGTGCCAGCAGCTCGGTCGTTCGACAAATAAACTCCTACGAGCAGTACTTC | CASSSVVRQINSYEQYF
TRBJ2-1 | TRBD2 | NA | TRBV5-1 | TGCGCCAGCAGCTTAATAGCGGGGGGGCCCGGTGAGCAGTTCTTC | CASSLIAGGPGEQFF
TRBJ2-7 | TRBD2 | NA | TRBV19 | TGTGCCAGTAGTATAGGTGGGGAGGGGCGCAGAGTATTC | CASSIGGEGRRVF
TRBJ2-7 | NA | NA | TRBV11-2 | TGTGCCAGCAGCAGGGCCCAGACAGGAACCTACGAGCAGTACTTC | CASSRAQTGTYEQYF
TRBJ2-2 | TRBD1 | once | TRBV5-8 | TGTGCCAGCAGCTTCGTCGGGACAGGGGCTGCCGGGGAGCTGTTTTTT | CASSFVGTGAAGELFF
TRBJ2-7 | TRBD1 | NA | TRBV5-1 | TGCGCCAGCAGCGGAGGACAGGGGGCCTCGTACGAGCAGTACTTC | CASSGGQGASYEQYF
TRBJ1-5 | NA | NA | TRBV29-1 | TGCAGCGTTGGGCAGGGTAATCAGCCCCAGCATTTT | CSVGQGNQPQHF
TRBJ2-1 | TRBD2 | NA | TRBV6-4 | TGTGCCAGCAGCCGGGGGGGGCCCCCCGATAATGAGCAGTTCTTC | CASSRGGPPDNEQFF
TRBJ1-1 | NA | NA | TRBV7-3 | TGTGCCAGCAGCCGAACGACAGGCACTGAAGCTTTCTTT | CASSRTTGTEAFF
TRBJ1-5 | TRBD1 | NA | TRBV6-5 | TGTGCCAGCAGGTCGACAGGGGATCAGCCCCAGCATTTT | CASRSTGDQPQHF
TRBJ2-1 | TRBD2 | NA | TRBV10-3 | TGTGCCATCAGTGAGGTAGCGGGGGGGATTGGTGAGCAGTTCTTC | CAISEVAGGIGEQFF
TRBJ2-3 | TRBD1 | NA | TRBV2 | TGTGCCAGCGGGTGGACAGGGGAGGGAGATACGCAGTATTTT | CASGWTGEGDTQYF
TRBJ1-2 | NA | NA | TRBV7-2 | TGTGCCAGCAGCTTCGGGGGGATGATTAGTATTGGCTACACCTTC | CASSFGGMISIGYTF
TRBJ2-7 | TRBD2 | NA | TRBV4-2 | TGTGCCAGCAGCCAACCCCTAGGAGCGGGGCACTACGAGCAGTACTTC | CASSQPLGAGHYEQYF
TRBJ2-3 | TRBD2 | NA | TRBV2 | TGTGCCAGCAGTTACTCCGGGACTAGTGATACGCAGTATTTT | CASSYSGTSDTQYF
TRBJ2-2 | TRBD2 | NA | TRBV4-2 | TGTGCCAGCAGCCAAGATCCAGCGGGGTTTGACGGGGAGCTGTTTTTT | CASSQDPAGFDGELFF
TRBJ2-6 | NA | NA | TRBV11-2 | TGTGCCAGCAGCTTATTCCACCGAGGCGTGGCTGGGGCCAACGTCCTGACTTTC | CASSLFHRGVAGANVLTF
TRBJ1-1 | NA | NA | TRBV6-5 | TGTGCCAGCACCGACGGGGAGAACACTGAAGCTTTCTTT | CASTDGENTEAFF
TRBJ2-3 | TRBD2 | NA | TRBV11-1 | TGTGCCAGCAGCCGCGGGGGGGACACAGATACGCAGTATTTT | CASSRGGDTDTQYF
TRBJ1-1 | TRBD1 | NA | TRBV4-1 | TGCGCCAGCAGCCAAGCAGGGACAGGGGGTGAAGCTTTCTTT | CASSQAGTGGEAFF
TRBJ1-1 | TRBD1 | once | TRBV5-4 | TGTGCCAGCAGTAGGACAGGGGGCGACGACACTGAAGCTTTCTTT | CASSRTGGDDTEAFF
TRBJ2-7 | NA | NA | TRBV6-2/TRBV6-3 | TGTGCCAGCAGTACGGGGTACTATGAGGAGCAGTACTTC | CASSTGYYEEQYF
TRBJ1-6 | TRBD1 | NA | TRBV5-1 | TGCGCCAGCAGCGATCCGGGACAGGGGAATTCACCCCTCCACTTT | CASSDPGQGNSPLHF
TRBJ1-1 | TRBD1 | NA | TRBV5-6 | TGTGCCAGCAGCAGACAGGGGTTGGACACTGAAGCTTTCTTT | CASSRQGLDTEAFF
TRBJ2-5 | NA | NA | TRBV3-1/TRBV3-2 | TGTGCCAGCAGCCAAGTGGTAGCGGTAGAGACCCAGTACTTC | CASSQVVAVETQYF
TRBJ1-1 | NA | once | TRBV5-5 | TGTGCCAGCAGCATCTTGGGACACCTTGAAGCTTTCTTT | CASSILGHLEAFF
TRBJ1-1 | TRBD1 | NA | TRBV25-1 | TGTGCCAGCAGTGAAGCTTGGACAGGGCGGAACACTGAAGCTTTCTTT | CASSEAWTGRNTEAFF
TRBJ2-3 | NA | NA | TRBV3-1/TRBV3-2 | TGTGCCAGCAGCCTCAGGGGGGGCACAGATACGCAGTATTTT | CASSLRGGTDTQYF
TRBJ1-1 | NA | NA | TRBV11-3 | TGTGCCAGCAGCTACCAGTCGAACACTGAAGCTTTCTTT | CASSYQSNTEAFF
TRBJ2-5 | TRBD1 | NA | TRBV5-6 | TGTGCCAGCAGCCCCACAGGGGTATGGGAGACCCAGTACTTC | CASSPTGVWETQYF
TRBJ2-1 | TRBD2 | NA | TRBV19 | TGTGCCAGTAGTATCCTAGCGGGGAAAAATGAGCAGTTCTTC | CASSILAGKNEQFF
TRBJ2-7 | NA | once | TRBV11-2 | TGTGCCAGCAGCCCTCCCGGGGTTTACGAGCAGTACTTC | CASSPPGVYEQYF
TRBJ1-4 | NA | NA | TRBV6-5 | TGTGCCAGCAGTTACTCGGGGAGGGTTGGTGAAAAACTGTTTTTT | CASSYSGRVGEKLFF
TRBJ1-5 | NA | once | TRBV7-2 | TGTGCCAGCAGCTCCAGCGGCCTGAGCAATCAGCCCCAGCATTTT | CASSSSGLSNQPQHF
TRBJ1-5 | TRBD1 | NA | TRBV2 | TGTGCCAGCAGTACCGACAGGGTTGGCAATCAGCCCCAGCATTTT | CASSTDRVGNQPQHF
TRBJ1-2 | TRBD1 | NA | TRBV7-8 | TGTGCCAGCACCGGACAGGGAGGTTCCAACTATGGCTACACCTTC | CASTGQGGSNYGYTF
TRBJ2-5 | TRBD2 | once | TRBV7-8 | TGTGCCAGCAGCTTAGGGGTTAGCGGGGAGACCCAGTACTTC | CASSLGVSGETQYF
TRBJ1-4 | TRBD1 | NA | TRBV6-2/TRBV6-3 | TGTGCCAGCAGTCTCGGGACCTCAGGGGGACTGTTTTTT | CASSLGTSGGLFF